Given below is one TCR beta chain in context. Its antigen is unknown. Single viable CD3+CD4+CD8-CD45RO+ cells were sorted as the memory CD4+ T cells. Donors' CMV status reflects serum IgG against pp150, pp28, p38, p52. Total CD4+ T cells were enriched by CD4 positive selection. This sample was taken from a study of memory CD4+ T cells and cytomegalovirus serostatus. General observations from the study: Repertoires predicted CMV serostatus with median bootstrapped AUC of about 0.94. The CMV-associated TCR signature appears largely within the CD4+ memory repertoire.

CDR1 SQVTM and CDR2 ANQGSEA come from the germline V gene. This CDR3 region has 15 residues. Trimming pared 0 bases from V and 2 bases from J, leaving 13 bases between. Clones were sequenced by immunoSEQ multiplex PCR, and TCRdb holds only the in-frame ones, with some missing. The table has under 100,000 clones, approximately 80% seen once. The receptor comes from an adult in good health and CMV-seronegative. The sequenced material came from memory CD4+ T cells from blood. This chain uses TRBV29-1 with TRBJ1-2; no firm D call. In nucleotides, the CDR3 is TGCAGCGTTGAAGATCAAAGGAGGAGGAACTATGGCTACACCTTC. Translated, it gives CSVEDQRRRNYGYTF.